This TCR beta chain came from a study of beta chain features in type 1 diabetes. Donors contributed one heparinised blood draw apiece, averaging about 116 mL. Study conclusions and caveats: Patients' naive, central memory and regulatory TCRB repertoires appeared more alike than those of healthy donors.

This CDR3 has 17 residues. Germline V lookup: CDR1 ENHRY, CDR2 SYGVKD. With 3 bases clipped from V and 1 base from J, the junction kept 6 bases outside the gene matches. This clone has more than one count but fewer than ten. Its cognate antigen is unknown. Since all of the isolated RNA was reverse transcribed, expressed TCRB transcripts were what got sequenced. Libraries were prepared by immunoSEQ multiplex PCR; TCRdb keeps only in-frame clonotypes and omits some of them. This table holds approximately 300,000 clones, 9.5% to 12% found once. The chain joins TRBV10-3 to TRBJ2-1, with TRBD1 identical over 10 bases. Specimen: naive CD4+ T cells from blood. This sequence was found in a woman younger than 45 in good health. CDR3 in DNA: TGTGCCATCAGTGACCCGACAGGGGGCAGGTCCTACAATGAGCAGTTCTTC. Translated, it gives CAISDPTGGRSYNEQFF.